This T cell receptor beta chain is from a study of spatial heterogeneity in lung cancer. Time point indicated: blood at routine non-recurrence follow-up after resection. The CDR3 extends over 12 amino acids. Germline V CDR1 and CDR2: MNHEY, SVGEGT. Trimming removed 5 bases at V and 2 bases at J, with 6 bases between. TCRdb re-derived calls from the 5' RACE reads in MiXCR, one entry per CDR3 protein. This table holds fewer than 100,000 distinct CDR3 sequences, approximately 19% found once. This TCR came from a male donor with early-stage non-small cell lung cancer. This specimen was PBMCs, taken at follow-up. This chain joins TRBV6-2 or TRBV6-3 and TRBJ1-2; D gene uncertain. CDR3 protein: CASSRPNYGYTF. The DNA for the CDR3 is TGTGCCAGCAGTCGGCCAAACTATGGCTACACCTTC.